This is a list of T cell receptor beta chains from one sample in a study of T cell responses to AZD1222 COVID-19 vaccine. Sequenced by immunoSEQ multiplex PCR; TCRdb stores in-frame clones only, minus some. The sample holds 150,000 to 250,000 clones, approximately 93% seen once. The material was peripheral blood, obtained 28 days after the second AZD1222 dose. Receptors originate from an adult who received the AZD1222 COVID-19 vaccine. The CDR3 runs from the conserved cysteine through the conserved F or W. D genes are given only for firm matches. Clone size appears in some rows only: once, few, many, or a class for an expanded clone.

D gene: -; clone size: -; V gene: TRBV11-2; J gene: TRBJ1-1; CDR3 DNA: TGTGCCAGCACCCGATGGGGAAACACTGAAGCTTTCTTT; CDR3 protein: CASTRWGNTEAFF
D gene: -; clone size: -; V gene: TRBV7-8; J gene: TRBJ2-1; CDR3 DNA: TGTGCCAGCAGCTTCCGGCGGGCGAGCTCCTACAATGAGCAGTTCTTC; CDR3 protein: CASSFRRASSYNEQFF
D gene: -; clone size: few; V gene: TRBV27; J gene: TRBJ1-4; CDR3 DNA: TGTGCCAGCAGTTCGTATGTGAATGAAAAACTGTTTTTT; CDR3 protein: CASSSYVNEKLFF
D gene: -; clone size: -; V gene: TRBV9; J gene: TRBJ2-2; CDR3 DNA: TGTGCCAGCAGCGTAGTTGGGGGAAGCACCGGGGAGCTGTTTTTT; CDR3 protein: CASSVVGGSTGELFF
D gene: -; clone size: -; V gene: TRBV28; J gene: TRBJ2-2; CDR3 DNA: TGTGCCAGCAGTTTACCTGACAGGAACACCGGGGAGCTGTTTTTT; CDR3 protein: CASSLPDRNTGELFF
D gene: TRBD1; clone size: -; V gene: TRBV3-1/TRBV3-2; J gene: TRBJ2-1; CDR3 DNA: TGTGCCAGCAGCCAAGGGACAGGGAAATACAATGAGCAGTTCTTC; CDR3 protein: CASSQGTGKYNEQFF
D gene: -; clone size: -; V gene: TRBV18; J gene: TRBJ2-3; CDR3 DNA: TGTGCCAGCTCACCAGGGATTCAAGATACGCAGTATTTT; CDR3 protein: CASSPGIQDTQYF
D gene: -; clone size: -; V gene: TRBV21-1; J gene: TRBJ1-5; CDR3 DNA: TGTGCCAGCAGCACCCGGCAGGCTGGCAATCAGCCCCAGCATTTT; CDR3 protein: CASSTRQAGNQPQHF
D gene: TRBD2; clone size: -; V gene: TRBV24-1; J gene: TRBJ2-1; CDR3 DNA: TGTGCCACCAGTGCCCGCGGGGGGGGACCTTACAATGAGCAGTTCTTC; CDR3 protein: CATSARGGGPYNEQFF
D gene: -; clone size: once; V gene: TRBV11-2; J gene: TRBJ1-4; CDR3 DNA: TGTGCCAGCAGCTTAGCGGGGGGTTGGGAAAAACTGTTTTTT; CDR3 protein: CASSLAGGWEKLFF
D gene: TRBD1; clone size: -; V gene: TRBV6-1; J gene: TRBJ1-5; CDR3 DNA: TGTGCCAGCAGTGAAAAGGGACAGGGGGCCGTGGCCAATCAGCCCCAGCATTTT; CDR3 protein: CASSEKGQGAVANQPQHF
D gene: -; clone size: -; V gene: TRBV6-1; J gene: TRBJ1-5; CDR3 DNA: TGTGCCAGCAGTGCAAACCGGGCCCTCGAGCTTCAGCCCCAGCATTTT; CDR3 protein: CASSANRALELQPQHF
D gene: -; clone size: -; V gene: TRBV11-3; J gene: TRBJ1-6; CDR3 DNA: TGTGCCAGCAGCTTTGGGGGTCGTGAGGATTCACCCCTCCACTTT; CDR3 protein: CASSFGGREDSPLHF
D gene: TRBD2; clone size: once; V gene: TRBV19; J gene: TRBJ2-1; CDR3 DNA: TGTGCCAGTAGTATATTAACTAGCGGGGGGGCTGTTGAGCAGTTCTTC; CDR3 protein: CASSILTSGGAVEQFF
D gene: -; clone size: -; V gene: TRBV3-1/TRBV3-2; J gene: TRBJ2-5; CDR3 DNA: TGTGCCAGCAGCCTCAGATCAGGCGGCCCGCGGGAGACCCAGTACTTC; CDR3 protein: CASSLRSGGPRETQYF
D gene: TRBD1; clone size: -; V gene: TRBV19; J gene: TRBJ2-7; CDR3 DNA: TGTGCCAGTAAACCGGGACAGGGGGGCGAGCAGTACTTC; CDR3 protein: CASKPGQGGEQYF
D gene: -; clone size: once; V gene: TRBV6-5; J gene: TRBJ2-7; CDR3 DNA: TGTGCCAGCAGTTCCCTCGGTCGGGATCCTACCTACGAGCAGTACTTC; CDR3 protein: CASSSLGRDPTYEQYF
D gene: -; clone size: -; V gene: TRBV27; J gene: TRBJ1-6; CDR3 DNA: TGTGCCAGCAGTTTCTTTCAGGGAGGTTCACCCCTCCACTTT; CDR3 protein: CASSFFQGGSPLHF
D gene: -; clone size: -; V gene: TRBV7-2; J gene: TRBJ1-6; CDR3 DNA: TGTGCCAGCAGCTCGGACAATAATTCACCCCTCCACTTT; CDR3 protein: CASSSDNNSPLHF
D gene: -; clone size: -; V gene: TRBV7-9; J gene: TRBJ1-5; CDR3 DNA: TGTGCCAGCAGCCGCGAGGGCAATCAGCCCCAGCATTTT; CDR3 protein: CASSREGNQPQHF
D gene: -; clone size: -; V gene: TRBV20-1; J gene: TRBJ2-5; CDR3 DNA: TGCAGTGCTAGTCAGGGTTGGGAGACCCAGTACTTC; CDR3 protein: CSASQGWETQYF
D gene: TRBD1; clone size: -; V gene: TRBV2; J gene: TRBJ1-1; CDR3 DNA: TGTGCCAGCAGTGAAGCCGCAGGGGGCTGGGCTGAAGCTTTCTTT; CDR3 protein: CASSEAAGGWAEAFF
D gene: -; clone size: -; V gene: TRBV18; J gene: TRBJ2-3; CDR3 DNA: TGTGCCAGCTCACCGGGTAGCACAGATACGCAGTATTTT; CDR3 protein: CASSPGSTDTQYF
D gene: TRBD1; clone size: -; V gene: TRBV7-2; J gene: TRBJ1-1; CDR3 DNA: TGTGCCAGCAGCATACAGGGGCTGAACACTGAAGCTTTCTTT; CDR3 protein: CASSIQGLNTEAFF
D gene: -; clone size: -; V gene: TRBV7-3; J gene: TRBJ1-2; CDR3 DNA: TGTGCCAGCAGCGCCGGGGGCTATGGCTACACCTTC; CDR3 protein: CASSAGGYGYTF
D gene: -; clone size: -; V gene: TRBV29-1; J gene: TRBJ1-1; CDR3 DNA: TGCAGCTTCCGGCACAGTTTGAACACTGAAGCTTTCTTT; CDR3 protein: CSFRHSLNTEAFF
D gene: TRBD1; clone size: -; V gene: TRBV19; J gene: TRBJ1-2; CDR3 DNA: TGTGCCAGTAGCCCGGACAGGTTCGGCTACACCTTC; CDR3 protein: CASSPDRFGYTF
D gene: -; clone size: -; V gene: TRBV4-3; J gene: TRBJ2-5; CDR3 DNA: TGCGCCAGCAGCCTTACCCACCAAGAGACCCAGTACTTC; CDR3 protein: CASSLTHQETQYF
D gene: TRBD1; clone size: -; V gene: TRBV3-1/TRBV3-2; J gene: TRBJ1-2; CDR3 DNA: TGTGCCAGCAGCCCACGAAGGGGGCCCTATGGCTACACCTTC; CDR3 protein: CASSPRRGPYGYTF
D gene: TRBD1; clone size: -; V gene: TRBV5-1; J gene: TRBJ1-2; CDR3 DNA: TGCGCCAGCAGCGCCGGGACAGGGAACGGCTACACCTTC; CDR3 protein: CASSAGTGNGYTF
D gene: TRBD1; clone size: few; V gene: TRBV6-1; J gene: TRBJ2-7; CDR3 DNA: TGTGCCAGCAGTGATACAGGGGGGCCCTACGAGCAGTACTTC; CDR3 protein: CASSDTGGPYEQYF
D gene: TRBD1; clone size: few; V gene: TRBV7-9; J gene: TRBJ1-6; CDR3 DNA: TGTGCCAGCAGCTCGGGACAGGAGACTTCACCCCTCCACTTT; CDR3 protein: CASSSGQETSPLHF
D gene: -; clone size: -; V gene: TRBV7-9; J gene: TRBJ2-1; CDR3 DNA: TGTGCCAGCAGCCTCCAGGGGAGAGAGAATGAGCAGTTCTTC; CDR3 protein: CASSLQGRENEQFF
D gene: -; clone size: -; V gene: TRBV6-5; J gene: TRBJ1-2; CDR3 DNA: TGTGCCAGCAAACTGACACGTAACTATGGCTACACCTTC; CDR3 protein: CASKLTRNYGYTF
D gene: -; clone size: -; V gene: TRBV15; J gene: TRBJ2-1; CDR3 DNA: TGTGCCACCAGCACCCCCGGGACTTCCCTAGTGGAGCAGTTCTTC; CDR3 protein: CATSTPGTSLVEQFF
D gene: -; clone size: -; V gene: TRBV6-5; J gene: TRBJ1-5; CDR3 DNA: TGTGCCAGCAGTTACTCGTTTCGGAGGGATCAGCCCCAGCATTTT; CDR3 protein: CASSYSFRRDQPQHF
D gene: -; clone size: once; V gene: TRBV6-2/TRBV6-3; J gene: TRBJ2-7; CDR3 DNA: TGTGCCAGCGGCCGGACGTCCACCTACGAGCAGTACTTC; CDR3 protein: CASGRTSTYEQYF
D gene: TRBD1; clone size: -; V gene: TRBV4-1; J gene: TRBJ1-4; CDR3 DNA: TGCGCCAGCAGCCAAGGGGACAGGGGAAATGAAAAACTGTTTTTT; CDR3 protein: CASSQGDRGNEKLFF
D gene: -; clone size: -; V gene: TRBV2; J gene: TRBJ1-4; CDR3 DNA: TGTGCCAGCAGTGAGCGGAGGCAAAATGAAAAACTGTTTTTT; CDR3 protein: CASSERRQNEKLFF
D gene: TRBD1; clone size: -; V gene: TRBV5-8; J gene: TRBJ1-3; CDR3 DNA: TGTGCCAGCAGCTTAACAGGGGCGCGTTGGAACACCATATATTTT; CDR3 protein: CASSLTGARWNTIYF
D gene: -; clone size: -; V gene: TRBV5-1; J gene: TRBJ2-5; CDR3 DNA: TGCGCCAGCAGGGCGGGGGCGGGAGAGACCCAGTACTTC; CDR3 protein: CASRAGAGETQYF
D gene: -; clone size: -; V gene: TRBV4-2; J gene: TRBJ2-2; CDR3 DNA: TGTGCCAGCAGCCAAGGGGTGGGAACCGGGGAGCTGTTTTTT; CDR3 protein: CASSQGVGTGELFF
D gene: -; clone size: once; V gene: TRBV28; J gene: TRBJ1-6; CDR3 DNA: TGTGCCAGCAGCCTAACGCATTCACCCCTCCACTTT; CDR3 protein: CASSLTHSPLHF
D gene: -; clone size: -; V gene: TRBV7-8; J gene: TRBJ1-2; CDR3 DNA: TGTGCCAGCAGCCCTTTGACAGGTACCATGAGCTACACCTTC; CDR3 protein: CASSPLTGTMSYTF
D gene: TRBD2; clone size: -; V gene: TRBV15; J gene: TRBJ2-4; CDR3 DNA: TGTGCCACCAGCATCGGGGAGGGCCGCGGTGGGGAAGCCAAAAACATTCAGTACTTC; CDR3 protein: CATSIGEGRGGEAKNIQYF
D gene: -; clone size: -; V gene: TRBV10-3; J gene: TRBJ1-4; CDR3 DNA: TGTGCCGCCGGGGCCACTAATGAAAAACTGTTTTTT; CDR3 protein: CAAGATNEKLFF
D gene: -; clone size: -; V gene: TRBV9; J gene: TRBJ2-1; CDR3 DNA: TGTGCCAGCAGAGCTTCAGGCGATGAGCAGTTCTTC; CDR3 protein: CASRASGDEQFF
D gene: -; clone size: once; V gene: TRBV6-6; J gene: TRBJ1-4; CDR3 DNA: TGTGCCAGCAGTTACGGACAGCTGGCTGAAAAACTGTTTTTT; CDR3 protein: CASSYGQLAEKLFF